The present T cell receptor (beta chain) was sequenced within a study of blood T cell repertoires in COVID-19. Study-wide background: Spain, Italy and the United States supplied samples that represented acute and convalescent COVID-19. T cells, B-cell-depleted T cells, or PBMCs provided the cDNA or gDNA that served as material.

This clone appeared a single time. Assay: immunoSEQ multiplex PCR; the TCRdb copy retains only in-frame clones and omits some. The table shows approximately 90,000 clones, with approximately 85% occurring only once. The CDR3 consists of 15 residues. CDR1 is GTSNPN, CDR2 SVGIG, per germline (reference sequence). Trimming pared 1 base from V and 0 bases from J, leaving 12 bases between. The rearrangement uses TRBV30 and TRBJ1-1, with D tentatively TRBD1 (5 bases). The receptor was derived from a human donor in a cohort sampled during active COVID-19. Sequencing was done on a sample of peripheral blood. CDR3 loop: CAWSDKAGVNTEAFF. CDR3 coding DNA: TGTGCCTGGAGTGATAAGGCGGGGGTGAACACTGAAGCTTTCTTT.